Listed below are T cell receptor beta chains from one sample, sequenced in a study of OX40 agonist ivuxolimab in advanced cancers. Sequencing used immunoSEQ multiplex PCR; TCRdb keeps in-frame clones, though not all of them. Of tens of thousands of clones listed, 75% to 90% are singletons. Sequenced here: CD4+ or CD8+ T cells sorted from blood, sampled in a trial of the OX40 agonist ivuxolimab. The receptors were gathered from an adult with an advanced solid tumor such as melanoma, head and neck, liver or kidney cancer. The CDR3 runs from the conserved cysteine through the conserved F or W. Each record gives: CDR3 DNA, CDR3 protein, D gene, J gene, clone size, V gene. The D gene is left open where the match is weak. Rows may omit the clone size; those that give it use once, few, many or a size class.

CDR3 DNA: TGTGCCAGCAGCTTGGTTGGGACAGGGATGGGCAATGAGCAGTTCTTC
CDR3 protein: CASSLVGTGMGNEQFF
D gene: TRBD1
J gene: TRBJ2-1
clone size: NA
V gene: TRBV5-4

CDR3 DNA: TGTGCCAGTGGGGGGGGACATAGGAATCCGGTAACTAATGAAAAACTGTTTTTT
CDR3 protein: CASGGGHRNPVTNEKLFF
D gene: NA
J gene: TRBJ1-4
clone size: once
V gene: TRBV19

CDR3 DNA: TGTGCCAGCAGCTTGAGTGTCGTGGTCAGCGGGGGGGAGACAGATACGCAGTATTTT
CDR3 protein: CASSLSVVVSGGETDTQYF
D gene: TRBD2
J gene: TRBJ2-3
clone size: NA
V gene: TRBV5-5

CDR3 DNA: TGTGCCAGTCAGGGAACCGATGGGTACAATGAGCAGTTCTTC
CDR3 protein: CASQGTDGYNEQFF
D gene: NA
J gene: TRBJ2-1
clone size: NA
V gene: TRBV19

CDR3 DNA: TGTGCCAGCAGCCAACAACAGGTTGTACGGGAAGCTGGGGCCAACGTCCTGACTTTC
CDR3 protein: CASSQQQVVREAGANVLTF
D gene: NA
J gene: TRBJ2-6
clone size: NA
V gene: TRBV4-2

CDR3 DNA: TGTGCCAGCAGTTACCTTGCGGACCCCCGGGGTACGCAGTATTTT
CDR3 protein: CASSYLADPRGTQYF
D gene: NA
J gene: TRBJ2-3
clone size: NA
V gene: TRBV6-5

CDR3 DNA: TGTGCCAGTAGTATTGGAGTTGGAAACACCATATATTTT
CDR3 protein: CASSIGVGNTIYF
D gene: NA
J gene: TRBJ1-3
clone size: NA
V gene: TRBV19

CDR3 DNA: TGTGCCAGTAGTCCGGGACAGGGGCCCTACGAGCAGTACTTC
CDR3 protein: CASSPGQGPYEQYF
D gene: TRBD1
J gene: TRBJ2-7
clone size: NA
V gene: TRBV19

CDR3 DNA: TGTGCCAGCAGCTCCGGACAGCTCTGGGGCTACACCTTC
CDR3 protein: CASSSGQLWGYTF
D gene: NA
J gene: TRBJ1-2
clone size: NA
V gene: TRBV7-9

CDR3 DNA: TGTGCCAGCAGTTCGTACAGGGGGCAGTACTTC
CDR3 protein: CASSSYRGQYF
D gene: TRBD1
J gene: TRBJ2-7
clone size: once
V gene: TRBV28

CDR3 DNA: TGTGCCAGTAGTATATCTTCCGAGCAGTACTTC
CDR3 protein: CASSISSEQYF
D gene: NA
J gene: TRBJ2-7
clone size: NA
V gene: TRBV19

CDR3 DNA: TGTGCCAGCAGTTTATCCCATGACGGGCTCCAAGAGACCCAGTACTTC
CDR3 protein: CASSLSHDGLQETQYF
D gene: NA
J gene: TRBJ2-5
clone size: NA
V gene: TRBV27

CDR3 DNA: TGTGCCAGCAGTTTAGTGCTAGCGGGAGTCAGATCCTACAATGAGCAGTTCTTC
CDR3 protein: CASSLVLAGVRSYNEQFF
D gene: TRBD2
J gene: TRBJ2-1
clone size: NA
V gene: TRBV27

CDR3 DNA: TGTGCCAGCGGCCCGGGCCCGAACACTGAAGCTTTCTTT
CDR3 protein: CASGPGPNTEAFF
D gene: NA
J gene: TRBJ1-1
clone size: NA
V gene: TRBV19

CDR3 DNA: TGTGCCAGCAGCGCTCAGGGGCCCGCGGAACCCCAGCATTTT
CDR3 protein: CASSAQGPAEPQHF
D gene: NA
J gene: TRBJ1-5
clone size: NA
V gene: TRBV7-9

CDR3 DNA: TGTGCCAGCAGTTACTCGGTGGGCGGGTGGGACATTCAGTACTTC
CDR3 protein: CASSYSVGGWDIQYF
D gene: NA
J gene: TRBJ2-4
clone size: NA
V gene: TRBV6-5

CDR3 DNA: TGTGCCAGCAGCTCTCAGACTAGCGGGATTTCCGAGACCCAGTACTTC
CDR3 protein: CASSSQTSGISETQYF
D gene: TRBD2
J gene: TRBJ2-5
clone size: NA
V gene: TRBV13

CDR3 DNA: TGCAGCGTTGATGAATTTTCAGGTGAGCAGTTCTTC
CDR3 protein: CSVDEFSGEQFF
D gene: NA
J gene: TRBJ2-1
clone size: NA
V gene: TRBV29-1

CDR3 DNA: TGCGCCAGCAGCCAAGTGGTGGCAGGGAATCAGCCCCAGCATTTT
CDR3 protein: CASSQVVAGNQPQHF
D gene: NA
J gene: TRBJ1-5
clone size: NA
V gene: TRBV4-1

CDR3 DNA: TGTGCCAGCAGCCTGACTAAAGCGGGGGCAGATACGCAGTATTTT
CDR3 protein: CASSLTKAGADTQYF
D gene: TRBD2
J gene: TRBJ2-3
clone size: NA
V gene: TRBV9

CDR3 DNA: TGTGCCAGTAGTATAGATCTAGAGACAGCCTACAATGAGCAGTTCTTC
CDR3 protein: CASSIDLETAYNEQFF
D gene: NA
J gene: TRBJ2-1
clone size: NA
V gene: TRBV19

CDR3 DNA: TGTGCCAGCAGCTTAGTGGGCCCCTACAATGAGCAGTTCTTC
CDR3 protein: CASSLVGPYNEQFF
D gene: NA
J gene: TRBJ2-1
clone size: NA
V gene: TRBV7-2

CDR3 DNA: TGTGCCAGCAGTGAATACCGGACCGGCTACACCTTC
CDR3 protein: CASSEYRTGYTF
D gene: NA
J gene: TRBJ1-2
clone size: NA
V gene: TRBV6-1

CDR3 DNA: TGTGCCAGCAGCACAGGGGGGGGCTATGGCTACACCTTC
CDR3 protein: CASSTGGGYGYTF
D gene: TRBD1
J gene: TRBJ1-2
clone size: medium-sized
V gene: TRBV11-2

CDR3 DNA: TGCAGCGTACCGGACTACCTTCCCCAAGTCGGGGAGACCCAGTACTTC
CDR3 protein: CSVPDYLPQVGETQYF
D gene: NA
J gene: TRBJ2-5
clone size: NA
V gene: TRBV29-1

CDR3 DNA: TGTGCCAGCAGCTCGTGGACGGGGACGGATGCCCAGTACTTC
CDR3 protein: CASSSWTGTDAQYF
D gene: NA
J gene: TRBJ2-5
clone size: NA
V gene: TRBV11-2

CDR3 DNA: TGTGCCAGCAGCGTACACCCTAACTATGGCTACACCTTC
CDR3 protein: CASSVHPNYGYTF
D gene: NA
J gene: TRBJ1-2
clone size: NA
V gene: TRBV27

CDR3 DNA: TGCGCCAGCAGCCAGGGCATTAACTATGGCTACACCTTC
CDR3 protein: CASSQGINYGYTF
D gene: NA
J gene: TRBJ1-2
clone size: NA
V gene: TRBV4-1

CDR3 DNA: TGTGCCAGCAGCCAAGATAAACAGGGCATCCAGCCCCAGCATTTT
CDR3 protein: CASSQDKQGIQPQHF
D gene: NA
J gene: TRBJ1-5
clone size: NA
V gene: TRBV5-4

CDR3 DNA: TGTGCCAGCAGCTCCCTAAGCCCCGAGCAGTACTTC
CDR3 protein: CASSSLSPEQYF
D gene: NA
J gene: TRBJ2-7
clone size: NA
V gene: TRBV7-9

CDR3 DNA: TGTGCCAGCAGCTTAGGGGGACACAATGAGCAGTTCTTC
CDR3 protein: CASSLGGHNEQFF
D gene: NA
J gene: TRBJ2-1
clone size: NA
V gene: TRBV7-3

CDR3 DNA: TGTGCCAGCAGCGGCCTCGAGGACTATGGCTACACCTTC
CDR3 protein: CASSGLEDYGYTF
D gene: NA
J gene: TRBJ1-2
clone size: few
V gene: TRBV9

CDR3 DNA: TGTGCCAGCAGTGTGGGGCAAGAAGCTTTCTTT
CDR3 protein: CASSVGQEAFF
D gene: NA
J gene: TRBJ1-1
clone size: NA
V gene: TRBV2

CDR3 DNA: TGTGCCAGCAGTCGGACTAGCAATCAGCCCCAGCATTTT
CDR3 protein: CASSRTSNQPQHF
D gene: NA
J gene: TRBJ1-5
clone size: NA
V gene: TRBV6-6

CDR3 DNA: TGTGCCAGCCATAACCTCGCCGGGGAGCTGTTTTTT
CDR3 protein: CASHNLAGELFF
D gene: NA
J gene: TRBJ2-2
clone size: NA
V gene: TRBV2

CDR3 DNA: TGTGCCAGCAGCTTAGGGATAGGGGGCGCCGATGAAAAACTGTTTTTT
CDR3 protein: CASSLGIGGADEKLFF
D gene: TRBD1
J gene: TRBJ1-4
clone size: NA
V gene: TRBV11-2

CDR3 DNA: TGTGCCAGCAGCGTAGGAGGGGGCGCGGTTTACGAGCAGTACTTC
CDR3 protein: CASSVGGGAVYEQYF
D gene: TRBD1
J gene: TRBJ2-7
clone size: NA
V gene: TRBV9